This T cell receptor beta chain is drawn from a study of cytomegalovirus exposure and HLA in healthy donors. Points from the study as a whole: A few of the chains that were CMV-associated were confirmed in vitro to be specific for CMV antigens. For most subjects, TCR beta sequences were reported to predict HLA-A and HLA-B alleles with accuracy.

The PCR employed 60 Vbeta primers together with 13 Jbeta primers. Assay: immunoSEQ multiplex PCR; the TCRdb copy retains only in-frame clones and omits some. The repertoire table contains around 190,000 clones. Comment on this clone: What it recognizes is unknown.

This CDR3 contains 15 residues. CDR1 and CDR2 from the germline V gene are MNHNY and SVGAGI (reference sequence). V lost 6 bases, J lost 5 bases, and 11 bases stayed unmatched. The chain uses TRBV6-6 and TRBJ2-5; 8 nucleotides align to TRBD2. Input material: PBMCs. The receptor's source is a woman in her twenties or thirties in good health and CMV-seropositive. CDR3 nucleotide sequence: TGTGCCAGCAGAGATACGGGGGGGGGCGGCGAGACCCAGTACTTC. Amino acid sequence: CASRDTGGGGETQYF.